This T cell receptor (beta chain) was observed in a study of blood T cell repertoires in COVID-19. Study in general: The cDNA or gDNA used as material had been derived from T cells, B-cell-depleted T cells, or PBMCs.

The data were produced by immunoSEQ multiplex PCR, yet TCRdb's version contains in-frame clones alone and is incomplete. The sample includes 150,000 to 200,000 clones, roughly 80% of them seen just once. In germline, CDR1 is KGHSH, CDR2 LQKENI. Trimming removed 2 bases from V and 6 bases from J, with 14 bases in between. The CDR3 runs to 14 residues. In its sample, this clone was seen once. Sample: peripheral blood. The rearrangement joins TRBV18 to TRBJ2-7; TRBD2 is a possible D gene (6 bases). This receptor was taken from an elderly woman with COVID-19, enrolled during active disease. The CDR3 reads CASSPNRLESEQYF. The CDR3 DNA reads as TGTGCCAGCTCACCAAACAGACTAGAGAGCGAGCAGTACTTC.